This T cell receptor (beta chain) comes out of a study of cytotoxic CD8 clonotypes in ibrutinib-treated CLL. Study-wide results and caveats: Patients showed higher baseline clonality than age-matched healthy donors, and it tracked circulating CD8+ T-cell counts.

The germline V gene encodes CDR1 SGHTA and CDR2 FQGTGA. Trimming shortened V by 3 bases and J by 6 bases, and 8 bases separated the two germline ends. The length of the CDR3 is 13 residues. This clone has a handful of counts. Its matching antigen is unknown. Target depth was 1 in 200,000 to 1 in 1 million T cells, about 10x per clonotype. Measured with immunoSEQ multiplex PCR; TCRdb has only the in-frame clones, and not every one. The sample lists some 310,000 clones, 80% seen once, with roughly 6.3% in the top ten. The sequence came from a human donor with chronic lymphocytic leukemia. The sample consisted of PBMCs, taken before ibrutinib treatment. J is TRBJ2-2 and V is TRBV7-3, with D tentatively TRBD2 (6 bases). Here the CDR3 reads CASSFGEAGELFF. The CDR3 nucleotides read TGTGCCAGCAGCTTCGGGGAGGCCGGGGAGCTGTTTTTT.